This T cell receptor (beta chain) is from a study of CD4 T cells in relation to SARS-CoV-2 and coronaviruses. Unexposed donor CD4+ T cells date from about 2011-2018, before the COVID-19 pandemic. CD4+ T cells were isolated from the cells after 10 days of culture. Testing used SARS-CoV-2 S/N and four cold-coronavirus spikes on unexposed-donor CD4+ T cells, cells permitting. This clone was picked up a small number of times. Its specificity is unknown. The data were produced by immunoSEQ multiplex PCR, yet TCRdb's version contains in-frame clones alone and is incomplete. The sample has some 29,000 clones; roughly 69% are singletons. This CDR3 comprises 11 residues. Trimming took 4 bases from V and 6 from J, leaving 7 bases between them. Germline V lookup: CDR1 MNHEY, CDR2 SVGEGT.

The rearrangement joins TRBV6-2 or TRBV6-3 to TRBJ2-7; D unresolved. The sample comprised CD4+ T cells from PBMCs, cultured in vitro. The TCR originated in a human donor in good health. In DNA form, the CDR3 reads TGTGCCAGCAGTTTAGGGTTCGAGCAGTACTTC. Encoded protein: CASSLGFEQYF.